Each of the 4 T cell receptor beta chains below was sequenced from the same sample in a study of radiotherapy plus CTLA-4 blockade in lung cancer. TCRdb's table, derived via immunoSEQ multiplex PCR, lists solely in-frame clones and lacks some. The sample has more than 100,000 clones; 90% are singletons. Sequenced here: peripheral blood, sampled from a patient treated with radiotherapy plus ipilimumab. These receptors were obtained from a human donor with non-small cell lung cancer that progressed on radiotherapy plus ipilimumab.

The genes are TRBV27 and TRBJ2-7; TRBD2 matches at 8 bases. The CDR3 extends over 15 amino acids. J lost 4 bases, V lost 5 bases, and 10 bases had no gene match. Germline values: CDR1 MNHEY, CDR2 SMNVEV (reference sequence). CDR3 nucleotide sequence: TGTGCCAGCAGTCGCCCCGGGACTAGTAGGTACGAGCAGTACTTC. Residues: CASSRPGTSRYEQYF.

This sequence joins TRBV5-6 and TRBJ1-2; D remains unclear. The germline V gene has CDR1 SGHDT and CDR2 YYEEEE. The CDR3 is 13 residues long. Trimming took off 10 bases at V and 2 bases at J, with 15 bases between the two ends. This CDR3 reads CASQPGTNYGYTF. The CDR3 nucleotides read TGTGCCTCCCAGCCGGGAACCAACTATGGCTACACCTTC. The full variable domain, in which reference TRBV5-6 and TRBJ1-2 provide the parts outside the CDR3, is DAGVTQSPTHLIKTRGQQVTLRCSPKSGHDTVSWYQQALGQGPQFIFQYYEEEERQRGNFPDRFSGHQFPNYSSELNVNALLLGDSALYLCASQPGTNYGYTFGSGTRLTVV.

The chain has TRBV27 and TRBJ2-7; TRBD2 might be the D (5 bases). The CDR3 covers 15 residues. The germline V gene encodes CDR1 MNHEY and CDR2 SMNVEV (reference sequence). With 5 bases removed from V and 3 bases from J, the gap between germline ends came to 17 bases. The CDR3 loop reads CASSPSRRGSYEQYF. The CDR3 region has the DNA TGTGCCAGCAGTCCCTCCCGTCGGGGAAGCTACGAGCAGTACTTC.

The rearrangement joins TRBV10-2 to TRBJ1-1; D is undetermined. The CDR3 has 13 amino acids. V was trimmed by 0 bases and J by 4 bases, leaving 6 bases between them. Germline values: CDR1 WSHSY, CDR2 SAAADI. The CDR3 loop reads CASSESVGTEAFF. CDR3 nucleotides: TGCGCCAGCAGTGAGTCGGTAGGCACTGAAGCTTTCTTT.